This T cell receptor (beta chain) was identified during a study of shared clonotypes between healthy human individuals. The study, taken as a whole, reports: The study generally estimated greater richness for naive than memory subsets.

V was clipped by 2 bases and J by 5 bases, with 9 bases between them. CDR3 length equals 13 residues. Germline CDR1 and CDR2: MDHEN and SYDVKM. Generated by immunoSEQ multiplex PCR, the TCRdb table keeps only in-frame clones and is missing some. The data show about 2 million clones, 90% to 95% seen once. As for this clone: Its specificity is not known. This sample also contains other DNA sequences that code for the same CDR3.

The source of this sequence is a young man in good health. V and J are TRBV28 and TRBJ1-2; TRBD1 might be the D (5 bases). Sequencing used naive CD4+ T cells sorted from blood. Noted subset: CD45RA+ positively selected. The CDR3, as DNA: TGTGCCAGCAGTTTAGAGGCAGGGTATGGCTACACCTTC. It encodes CASSLEAGYGYTF.